This T cell receptor (beta chain) stems from a study of shared clonotypes between healthy human individuals. CDR1 and CDR2 from the germline V gene are SGHTA and FQGNSA. The CDR3 length is 12 residues. With 7 bases removed from V and 2 bases from J, the gap between germline ends came to 8 bases. Donors were Caucasian adults residing in Nashville, Tennessee, USA. Each cell subset's genomic DNA was divided evenly among several immunoSEQ plates. In the source study's methods: ImmunoSEQ output held junction-only sequences without quality scores, so filtering differed. The data were produced by immunoSEQ multiplex PCR, yet TCRdb's version contains in-frame clones alone and is incomplete. V and J calls and clone size are as listed in that table; D and trimming were resolved from the DNA. This sample has over 2 million clones; about 90% occur once, and the top ten carry around 0.35%.

This receptor was taken from a man aged 18 to 30 in good health. Some clones in this sample may be carry-over from other donors' samples. V gene TRBV7-2 combines with J gene TRBJ1-1; the D is unclear. The sequenced sample consisted of naive CD4+ T cells from PBMCs. Subset: CD45RA+ positively selected. CDR3 region: CASNTKNTEAFF. CDR3 sequence (DNA): TGTGCCAGCAACACGAAAAACACTGAAGCTTTCTTT.